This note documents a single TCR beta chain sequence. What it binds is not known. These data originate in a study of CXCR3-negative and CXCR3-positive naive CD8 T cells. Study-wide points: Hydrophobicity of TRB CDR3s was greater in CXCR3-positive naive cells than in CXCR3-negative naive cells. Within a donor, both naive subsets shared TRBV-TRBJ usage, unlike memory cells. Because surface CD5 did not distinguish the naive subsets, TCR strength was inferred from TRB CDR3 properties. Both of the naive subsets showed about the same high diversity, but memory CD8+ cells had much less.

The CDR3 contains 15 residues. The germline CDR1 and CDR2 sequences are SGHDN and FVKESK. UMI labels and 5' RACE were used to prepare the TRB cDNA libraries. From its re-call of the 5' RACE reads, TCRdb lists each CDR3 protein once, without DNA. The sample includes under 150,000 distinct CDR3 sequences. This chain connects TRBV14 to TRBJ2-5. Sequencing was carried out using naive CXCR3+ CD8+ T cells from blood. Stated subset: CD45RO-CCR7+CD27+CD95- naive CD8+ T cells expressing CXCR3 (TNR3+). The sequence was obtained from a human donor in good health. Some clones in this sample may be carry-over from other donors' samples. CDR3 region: CASSQERSEQETQYF.